The 19 T cell receptor beta chains listed next were all sequenced from one sample in a study of T cell changes during pregnancy in multiple sclerosis. TCRdb's table, derived via immunoSEQ multiplex PCR, lists solely in-frame clones and lacks some. The data contain roughly 72,000 clones, 85% to 95% of them seen just once; the ten biggest clones take up more than 0.12%. This specimen consisted of CD4+ T cells from peripheral blood mononuclear cells, obtained after pregnancy. The receptor source for this set is a female donor with multiple sclerosis, enrolled in a pregnancy study.

V gene TRBV21-1 combines with J gene TRBJ2-3; the table calls TRBD2, which could not be checked here. TRBV21-1 is noted as a pseudogene. The CDR3 runs to 15 residues. CDR3: CASSPPAGERGTQYF. For the CDR3, the DNA is TGTGCCAGCAGCCCCCCGGCGGGGGAGCGGGGTACGCAGTATTTT.

The chain links TRBV4-1 to TRBJ2-7, with D perhaps TRBD1 (5 bases). CDR1 is MGHRA and CDR2 is YSYEKL in the germline V gene. The CDR3 has 15 amino acids. V was shortened by 0 bases and J by 0 bases, with 9 bases between the two germline ends. The CDR3 reads CASSQDQGSSYEQYF. In DNA form, the CDR3 reads TGCGCCAGCAGCCAAGACCAGGGAAGCTCCTACGAGCAGTACTTC.

This clone was detected a few times. V usage is TRBV5-1 and J usage is TRBJ2-7; 7 bases match TRBD2. The CDR3 runs 15 residues. After removal of 2 bases from V and 0 bases from J, the junction contained 5 bases not matched to a gene. The germline gives CDR1 SGHRS, CDR2 YFSETQ. This CDR3 is CASSLGGSSSYEQYF. The CDR3 DNA sequence: TGCGCCAGCAGCTTAGGCGGGAGTAGCTCCTACGAGCAGTACTTC. The complete variable domain, with remaining parts taken from reference TRBV5-1 and TRBJ2-7, reads KAGVTQTPRYLIKTRGQQVTLSCSPISGHRSVSWYQQTPGQGLQFLFEYFSETQRNKGNFPGRFSGRQFSNSRSEMNVSTLELGDSALYLCASSLGGSSSYEQYFGPGTRLTVT.

V usage is TRBV7-2 and J usage is TRBJ1-2; 7 positions agree with TRBD1. Germline V gives CDR1 SGHTA, CDR2 FQGNSA. CDR3 length: 14 amino acids. V lost 3 bases and J lost 4; bases outside the gene matches: 5. CDR3 loop: CASSFETGIYGYTF. CDR3 nucleotides: TGTGCCAGCAGCTTCGAGACAGGGATCTATGGCTACACCTTC.

The table lists this clone with a count of one. This chain uses TRBV6-6 with TRBJ2-1; 11 nucleotides match TRBD2. From germline, CDR1 is MNHNY and CDR2 SVGAGI (reference sequence). The V gene end was trimmed by 5 bases and the J gene end by 7 bases; junction bases not matched to a gene: 7. This CDR3 spans 15 amino acids. DNA of the CDR3: TGTGCCAGCAGTCCCACTAGCGGGAGTGGTAATGAGCAGTTCTTC. This gives the protein CASSPTSGSGNEQFF.

This clone came up once. This rearrangement joins TRBV5-1 to TRBJ2-3, with TRBD2 matching over 15 bases. CDR3 length: 16 amino acids. After removal of 3 bases from V and 3 bases from J, the junction contained 2 bases not matched to a gene. Germline V gene lookup returns CDR1 SGHRS and CDR2 YFSETQ. CDR3 nucleotides: TGCGCCAGCAGCTACGGACTAGCGGGAGGGACAGATACGCAGTATTTT. It is translated as CASSYGLAGGTDTQYF.

The V and J genes are TRBV7-8 and TRBJ2-1; 14 bases match TRBD2. The CDR3 totals 17 residues. V lost 3 bases to trimming and J lost 9 bases; unmatched junction nucleotides: 10. CDR1 is SGHVS and CDR2 is FQNEAQ in the germline V gene. CDR3 sequence reads: CASSLAGLAGEVREQFF. The CDR3 region has the DNA TGTGCCAGCAGCTTGGCGGGACTAGCGGGAGAAGTACGTGAGCAGTTCTTC.

The V call is TRBV6-1, the J call TRBJ2-7; D remains unclear. Between the trimmed V and J ends, which lost 8 bases and 3 bases, there was a span of 14 bases. Germline CDR1 reads MNHNS; CDR2 reads SASEGT. CDR3 length equals 13 residues. CDR3 sequence: CASSVRFLYEQYF. The DNA of the CDR3 is TGTGCCAGCTCGGTACGGTTTCTCTACGAGCAGTACTTC.

V gene TRBV30 combines with J gene TRBJ2-1, with 14 nucleotides matching TRBD2. Germline lookup yields CDR1 GTSNPN and CDR2 SVGIG (reference sequence). The CDR3 covers 15 residues. The junction had 11 bases not matched to a gene; V was cut back by 3 bases and J by 13 bases. DNA for the CDR3: TGTGCCTGGAGCCTTATGGGACTAGCGGGAGAGGCTCAGTTCTTC. Amino acids: CAWSLMGLAGEAQFF.

This chain uses TRBV28 with TRBJ1-1; D is possibly TRBD1 (6 bases). V was trimmed by 2 bases and J by 11 bases, leaving 18 bases between them. Germline values: CDR1 MDHEN, CDR2 SYDVKM. The CDR3 is 14 amino acids. The CDR3 DNA reads TGTGCCAGCAGTTTAGGTATGCAGGGGAGTGGGGCTTTCTTT. Translating it yields CASSLGMQGSGAFF. Full variable domain (missing parts from reference TRBV28 and TRBJ1-1): DVKVTQSSRYLVKRTGEKVFLECVQDMDHENMFWYRQDPGLGLRLIYFSYDVKMKEKGDIPEGYSVSREKKERFSLILESASTNQTSMYLCASSLGMQGSGAFFGQGTRLTVV.

The V and J genes are TRBV2 and TRBJ2-6; the D gene is possibly TRBD2 (6 bases). Trimming pared 6 bases from V and 1 base from J, leaving 10 bases between. This CDR3 is built from 15 residues. Germline CDR1 SNHLY, CDR2 FYNNEI. The CDR3 nucleotides are TGTGCCAGCAGGAGGAGGGGATCTGGGGCCAACGTCCTGACTTTC. This translates into CASRRRGSGANVLTF.

The chain joins TRBV19 to TRBJ1-5; 9 nucleotides align to TRBD1. Germline V gene sequence: CDR1 LNHDA, CDR2 SQIVND (reference sequence). The CDR3 covers 16 residues. V gave up 5 bases and J gave up 0 bases; unmatched junction bases: 5. The CDR3 loop is CASSRGTGNSNQPQHF. The CDR3 region has the DNA TGTGCCAGTAGTCGTGGGACAGGGAATAGCAATCAGCCCCAGCATTTT.

There are a few counts of this clone. J is TRBJ1-1 and V is TRBV12-5, with D tentatively TRBD1 (5 bases). Germline CDR1 LGHNT, CDR2 FRNRAP. Trimming stripped 1 base from V and 11 bases from J, with 8 bases between. This CDR3 has 11 amino acids. Here the CDR3 reads CASGLDRRAFF. CDR3 DNA: TGTGCTAGTGGTTTGGACAGGCGGGCTTTCTTT.

The V and J genes are TRBV10-3 and TRBJ2-3; 9 bases map to TRBD2. With V trimmed by 5 bases and J by 2 bases, 11 bases remained unmatched. The CDR3 consists of 17 residues. The V gene's germline CDR1 is ENHRY and CDR2 SYGVKD. The DNA for the CDR3 is TGTGCCATCAGTCCGACCATAGCGGGAGCGGCCACAGATACGCAGTATTTT. As protein: CAISPTIAGAATDTQYF.

This clone occurred once. The genes are TRBV5-6 and TRBJ1-3; D may be TRBD1 (5 bases). V lost 0 bases to trimming and J lost 2 bases, with 12 bases between them. Germline CDR1 is SGHDT and CDR2 is YYEEEE. CDR3 length equals 16 residues. The CDR3 loop is CASSLGRAGAGNTIYF. The DNA for the CDR3 is TGTGCCAGCAGCTTGGGCCGTGCGGGGGCTGGAAACACCATATATTTT.

CDR3 region: CASGIEGLWGNQPQHF. The CDR3 nucleotides read TGTGCCAGCGGAATTGAGGGCCTATGGGGAAATCAGCCCCAGCATTTT. V and J are TRBV28 and TRBJ1-5; D not resolved. The CDR3 totals 16 residues. With 8 bases removed from V and 4 bases from J, the gap between germline ends came to 21 bases. Germline V CDR1 and CDR2: MDHEN, SYDVKM.

This rearrangement joins TRBV5-1 to TRBJ2-7; 10 bases are a match to TRBD2. The germline V gene encodes CDR1 SGHRS and CDR2 YFSETQ. The V gene end was trimmed by 4 bases and the J gene end by 4 bases; junction bases not matched to a gene: 5. The CDR3 totals 14 residues. The CDR3 sequence: CASSLGTSAYEQYF. CDR3 coding DNA: TGCGCCAGCAGCCTTGGGACTAGCGCTTACGAGCAGTACTTC. Full variable domain (missing parts from reference TRBV5-1 and TRBJ2-7): KAGVTQTPRYLIKTRGQQVTLSCSPISGHRSVSWYQQTPGQGLQFLFEYFSETQRNKGNFPGRFSGRQFSNSRSEMNVSTLELGDSALYLCASSLGTSAYEQYFGPGTRLTVT.

The chain links TRBV6-1 to TRBJ2-1, with 7 nucleotides matching TRBD1. V lost 2 bases, J lost 6 bases, and 13 bases stayed unmatched. Germline CDR1 MNHNS, CDR2 SASEGT. The CDR3 length is 17 residues. Here the CDR3 DNA reads TGTGCCAGCAGTGAAAGGGGGCCCGGACTTGGGGCCAATGAGCAGTTCTTC. Translated: CASSERGPGLGANEQFF.

This chain connects TRBV29-1 to TRBJ2-7; possibly TRBD1 for D (6 bases). Germline loops: CDR1 SQVTM, CDR2 ANQGSEA. Deletions cut 2 bases from V and 3 bases from J, with 8 bases between. The CDR3 is 12 residues long. CDR3 coding DNA: TGCAGCGTTGAACAGGGGAACTACGAGCAGTACTTC. Translated, it gives CSVEQGNYEQYF.